This TCR beta chain derives from a study of CD8 T cells in ankylosing spondylitis. Findings and caveats of the study: What appeared characteristic of ankylosing spondylitis blood was a TCR beta motif of 7 or 8 highly homologous variants. In the blood and synovial fluid of reactive arthritis, some motif variants had been previously reported. Disease-linked clones reportedly showed significant enrichment in matched ankylosing spondylitis synovial fluid.

TCRdb analysed the 5' RACE reads with MiXCR anew, one entry per CDR3 protein. The repertoire holds 150,000 to 200,000 distinct CDR3 sequences, roughly 10% seen once, with about 14% in the top ten. Turning to this clonotype: The antigen remains undetermined.

The specimen sequenced was blood, either unsorted or a sorted T cell fraction (not recorded which). This sequence was found in a female donor with ankylosing spondylitis or in good health (not recorded which).

This CDR3 reads CASSVGEEAAFSYGYTF. CDR3 DNA: TGTGCCAGCAGCGTAGGAGAGGAGGCAGCTTTTTCCTATGGCTACACCTTC. The chain recombines TRBV9 with TRBJ1-2; D unclear. The germline CDR1 and CDR2 sequences are SGDLS and YYNGEE. The CDR3 has 17 residues. V was clipped by 0 bases and J by 4 bases, with 19 bases between them.